This entry describes one T cell receptor (beta chain). Generated by immunoSEQ multiplex PCR, the TCRdb table keeps only in-frame clones and is missing some. The data show roughly 130,000 clones, 70% to 90% seen once. The CDR3 is 13 amino acids. V lost 4 bases, J lost 5 bases, and 9 bases lay in between. The germline CDR1 and CDR2 sequences are SGHDN and FVKESK. This sample is part of a study of radiation and T cells in renal cell carcinoma. Whole-study context: Nephrectomy followed 15 Gy stereotactic body radiation by 4 weeks.

As to time point: baseline pretreatment blood. The treatment is: 15 Gy SBRT to primary tumor, nephrectomy 4 weeks later. Serial blood draws occurred at baseline and 2 and 4 weeks post-SBRT. The tumor was a clear cell renal cell carcinoma. The specimen comprised blood, sampled from a patient whose treatment included radiotherapy and nephrectomy. This chain joins TRBV14 and TRBJ2-1, with D perhaps TRBD1 (6 bases). This TCR was sampled from a woman between 45 and 60 years old with renal cell carcinoma. The CDR3 DNA sequence: TGTGCCAGCAGCCGGGGACACAACAATGAGCAGTTCTTC. Translation: CASSRGHNNEQFF.